The rows below give T cell receptor beta chains drawn from one sample of a study of OX40 agonist ivuxolimab in advanced cancers. Data came from immunoSEQ multiplex PCR; TCRdb stores just in-frame clones and leaves some out. The repertoire has 55,000 to 85,000 clones, roughly nine tenths of them found once; the top ten carry approximately 0.32%. Sequenced material: CD4+ or CD8+ T cells sorted from blood, taken in a trial of the OX40 agonist ivuxolimab. These receptors came from an adult with an advanced solid tumor such as melanoma, head and neck, liver or kidney cancer. Each CDR3 is given with its conserved first and last residue. Fields, in order: clone size, D gene, J gene, V gene, CDR3 protein, CDR3 DNA. D genes are given only for firm matches. Some rows mark clone size as missing; the rest say once, few, many or name a class of expanded clone.

clone size: NA
D gene: TRBD1
J gene: TRBJ2-7
V gene: TRBV7-8
CDR3 protein: CASSPRARGRGIESEQYF
CDR3 DNA: TGTGCCAGCAGCCCGAGGGCCAGGGGGCGTGGAATCGAGTCCGAGCAGTACTTC

clone size: NA
D gene: TRBD1
J gene: TRBJ1-4
V gene: TRBV5-4
CDR3 protein: CASSVEGQGSLANEKLFF
CDR3 DNA: TGTGCCAGCAGCGTAGAGGGACAGGGTAGTCTAGCTAATGAAAAACTGTTTTTT

clone size: NA
D gene: NA
J gene: TRBJ2-3
V gene: TRBV7-8
CDR3 protein: CASSLSPLLAGTQYF
CDR3 DNA: TGTGCCAGCAGCTTATCCCCCTTACTAGCCGGTACGCAGTATTTT

clone size: NA
D gene: TRBD2
J gene: TRBJ2-3
V gene: TRBV28
CDR3 protein: CAAPASGRKADTQYF
CDR3 DNA: TGTGCCGCCCCGGCTAGCGGGAGGAAGGCAGATACGCAGTATTTT

clone size: NA
D gene: TRBD1
J gene: TRBJ1-2
V gene: TRBV18
CDR3 protein: CASSPGQATIYGYTF
CDR3 DNA: TGTGCCAGCTCACCCGGACAGGCGACAATCTATGGCTACACCTTC

clone size: NA
D gene: NA
J gene: TRBJ2-5
V gene: TRBV9
CDR3 protein: CASSEGPQTEQYF
CDR3 DNA: TGTGCCAGCAGCGAGGGACCACAAACGGAGCAGTACTTC

clone size: few
D gene: NA
J gene: TRBJ1-2
V gene: TRBV7-9
CDR3 protein: CASSFGQNYGYTF
CDR3 DNA: TGTGCCAGCAGCTTTGGACAGAACTATGGCTACACCTTC

clone size: once
D gene: TRBD2
J gene: TRBJ2-1
V gene: TRBV19
CDR3 protein: CASSPGLTNNEQFF
CDR3 DNA: TGTGCCAGTAGCCCGGGACTAACAAACAATGAGCAGTTCTTC

clone size: once
D gene: NA
J gene: TRBJ2-5
V gene: TRBV5-5
CDR3 protein: CASSWTSGRGETQYF
CDR3 DNA: TGTGCCAGCAGCTGGACGTCGGGGAGAGGAGAGACCCAGTACTTC

clone size: NA
D gene: NA
J gene: TRBJ1-5
V gene: TRBV28
CDR3 protein: CASSVDLSNQPQHF
CDR3 DNA: TGTGCCAGCAGTGTCGACCTTAGCAATCAGCCCCAGCATTTT

clone size: NA
D gene: NA
J gene: TRBJ2-1
V gene: TRBV5-5
CDR3 protein: CASSLLAGYNEQFF
CDR3 DNA: TGTGCCAGCAGCTTGCTTGCCGGATACAATGAGCAGTTCTTC

clone size: NA
D gene: NA
J gene: TRBJ1-4
V gene: TRBV10-3
CDR3 protein: CAISETGRANEKLFF
CDR3 DNA: TGTGCCATCAGTGAGACGGGGCGGGCTAATGAAAAACTGTTTTTT

clone size: NA
D gene: NA
J gene: TRBJ2-1
V gene: TRBV5-1
CDR3 protein: CASSGDPALSQEFF
CDR3 DNA: TGCGCCAGCAGCGGTGATCCGGCCTTGAGCCAAGAGTTCTTC

clone size: NA
D gene: TRBD2
J gene: TRBJ2-7
V gene: TRBV4-2
CDR3 protein: CASSQESGGAYEQYF
CDR3 DNA: TGTGCCAGCAGCCAAGAGTCGGGAGGGGCCTACGAGCAGTACTTC

clone size: NA
D gene: NA
J gene: TRBJ2-4
V gene: TRBV2
CDR3 protein: CASRTGSIAKNIQYF
CDR3 DNA: TGTGCCAGCAGGACAGGATCCATAGCCAAAAACATTCAGTACTTC

clone size: once
D gene: NA
J gene: TRBJ1-2
V gene: TRBV7-8
CDR3 protein: CASSLLYNYGYTF
CDR3 DNA: TGTGCCAGCAGCTTACTCTACAACTATGGCTACACCTTC

clone size: NA
D gene: NA
J gene: TRBJ2-7
V gene: TRBV29-1
CDR3 protein: CSVGKGPYEQYF
CDR3 DNA: TGCAGCGTTGGAAAGGGACCCTACGAGCAGTACTTC

clone size: NA
D gene: TRBD1
J gene: TRBJ1-2
V gene: TRBV29-1
CDR3 protein: CSAGQGGGYTF
CDR3 DNA: TGCAGCGCGGGACAGGGGGGAGGCTACACCTTC

clone size: NA
D gene: NA
J gene: TRBJ2-1
V gene: TRBV7-2
CDR3 protein: CASSLSGGTYNEQFF
CDR3 DNA: TGTGCCAGCAGCTTATCGGGCGGAACCTACAATGAGCAGTTCTTC

clone size: NA
D gene: NA
J gene: TRBJ2-1
V gene: TRBV10-1
CDR3 protein: CASSDWAGGDGEQFF
CDR3 DNA: TGCGCCAGCAGTGATTGGGCCGGTGGTGATGGTGAGCAGTTCTTC

clone size: NA
D gene: TRBD2
J gene: TRBJ2-3
V gene: TRBV10-3
CDR3 protein: CATRTSARATDTQYF
CDR3 DNA: TGTGCCACCAGAACTAGCGCGAGGGCCACAGATACGCAGTATTTT

clone size: NA
D gene: TRBD2
J gene: TRBJ2-7
V gene: TRBV27
CDR3 protein: CASSSGLAGVGSLNEQYF
CDR3 DNA: TGTGCCAGCAGTTCGGGACTAGCGGGAGTCGGTTCCCTCAACGAGCAGTACTTC

clone size: few
D gene: NA
J gene: TRBJ2-7
V gene: TRBV28
CDR3 protein: CASSSGKSYEQYF
CDR3 DNA: TGTGCCAGCAGTTCCGGGAAGTCCTACGAGCAGTACTTC

clone size: NA
D gene: NA
J gene: TRBJ2-5
V gene: TRBV11-2
CDR3 protein: CASSLSPGGRQETQYF
CDR3 DNA: TGTGCCAGCAGCTTATCCCCTGGAGGAAGACAAGAGACCCAGTACTTC

clone size: once
D gene: NA
J gene: TRBJ1-5
V gene: TRBV7-2
CDR3 protein: CASSLAGLQKPQHF
CDR3 DNA: TGTGCCAGCAGCTTAGCAGGGTTGCAGAAACCCCAGCATTTT

clone size: once
D gene: TRBD2
J gene: TRBJ2-1
V gene: TRBV5-5
CDR3 protein: CASSPSGGSYNEQFF
CDR3 DNA: TGTGCCAGCAGCCCCAGCGGCGGGAGTTACAATGAGCAGTTCTTC

clone size: once
D gene: NA
J gene: TRBJ2-3
V gene: TRBV6-4
CDR3 protein: CASSEYSTSTDTQYF
CDR3 DNA: TGTGCCAGCAGTGAATATAGTACTAGCACAGATACGCAGTATTTT

clone size: NA
D gene: TRBD2
J gene: TRBJ2-5
V gene: TRBV18
CDR3 protein: CASSPRIGAGVVETQYF
CDR3 DNA: TGTGCCAGCTCACCACGGATTGGAGCGGGAGTCGTAGAGACCCAGTACTTC

clone size: NA
D gene: NA
J gene: TRBJ1-1
V gene: TRBV5-5
CDR3 protein: CASSPEPTEAFF
CDR3 DNA: TGTGCCAGCAGCCCAGAACCCACTGAAGCTTTCTTT

clone size: NA
D gene: TRBD1
J gene: TRBJ1-5
V gene: TRBV19
CDR3 protein: CASSGQGWIQPQHF
CDR3 DNA: TGTGCCAGTAGTGGACAGGGATGGATTCAGCCCCAGCATTTT

clone size: NA
D gene: NA
J gene: TRBJ1-1
V gene: TRBV6-1
CDR3 protein: CASSKNTEAFF
CDR3 DNA: TGTGCCAGCAGTAAGAACACTGAAGCTTTCTTT

clone size: NA
D gene: TRBD2
J gene: TRBJ2-5
V gene: TRBV5-1
CDR3 protein: CASSTSGAQETQYF
CDR3 DNA: TGCGCCAGCAGCACTAGCGGAGCCCAAGAGACCCAGTACTTC

clone size: few
D gene: TRBD2
J gene: TRBJ2-1
V gene: TRBV5-1
CDR3 protein: CASTLAGGNEQFF
CDR3 DNA: TGCGCCAGCACACTAGCGGGAGGAAATGAGCAGTTCTTC

clone size: NA
D gene: NA
J gene: TRBJ1-5
V gene: TRBV19
CDR3 protein: CASSSRVSNQPQHF
CDR3 DNA: TGTGCCAGTAGTAGCAGGGTTAGCAATCAGCCCCAGCATTTT

clone size: NA
D gene: NA
J gene: TRBJ2-3
V gene: TRBV5-8
CDR3 protein: CASSLWTGASGGRTDTQYF
CDR3 DNA: TGTGCCAGCAGCTTGTGGACAGGGGCATCGGGAGGGCGCACAGATACGCAGTATTTT

clone size: few
D gene: NA
J gene: TRBJ1-2
V gene: TRBV6-1
CDR3 protein: CASRNRGGLDYGYTF
CDR3 DNA: TGTGCCAGCAGGAATAGGGGGGGTCTGGACTATGGCTACACCTTC

clone size: NA
D gene: NA
J gene: TRBJ1-1
V gene: TRBV10-3
CDR3 protein: CAISPGGVTEAFF
CDR3 DNA: TGTGCCATCAGCCCGGGGGGGGTCACTGAAGCTTTCTTT

clone size: NA
D gene: TRBD1
J gene: TRBJ1-1
V gene: TRBV7-9
CDR3 protein: CASSPDRVQTEAFF
CDR3 DNA: TGTGCCAGCAGCCCGGACAGGGTCCAAACTGAAGCTTTCTTT

clone size: NA
D gene: NA
J gene: TRBJ2-7
V gene: TRBV5-6
CDR3 protein: CASSLGHDYEQYF
CDR3 DNA: TGTGCCAGCAGCTTGGGACATGACTACGAGCAGTACTTC

clone size: NA
D gene: NA
J gene: TRBJ2-7
V gene: TRBV10-2
CDR3 protein: CASSESSVSYEQYF
CDR3 DNA: TGCGCCAGCAGTGAGAGTTCGGTCTCCTACGAGCAGTACTTC

clone size: once
D gene: TRBD1
J gene: TRBJ1-5
V gene: TRBV2
CDR3 protein: CASSSRTGHQPQHF
CDR3 DNA: TGTGCCAGTTCCTCAAGGACAGGGCATCAGCCCCAGCATTTT

clone size: NA
D gene: TRBD1
J gene: TRBJ1-4
V gene: TRBV6-1
CDR3 protein: CASSERIGTGVEKLFF
CDR3 DNA: TGTGCCAGCAGTGAAAGGATCGGGACAGGGGTCGAAAAACTGTTTTTT

clone size: NA
D gene: NA
J gene: TRBJ1-1
V gene: TRBV6-5
CDR3 protein: CASRPTVASMAFF
CDR3 DNA: TGTGCCAGCAGGCCGACAGTAGCCTCAATGGCTTTCTTT

clone size: once
D gene: NA
J gene: TRBJ1-2
V gene: TRBV18
CDR3 protein: CASSLKDTISPPNYGYTF
CDR3 DNA: TGTGCCAGCTCACTTAAGGACACGATAAGCCCACCTAACTATGGCTACACCTTC

clone size: NA
D gene: NA
J gene: TRBJ1-2
V gene: TRBV19
CDR3 protein: CASNSNYGYTF
CDR3 DNA: TGTGCCAGTAACTCTAACTATGGCTACACCTTC

clone size: NA
D gene: TRBD1
J gene: TRBJ1-2
V gene: TRBV5-4
CDR3 protein: CASSLGSQGGSYTF
CDR3 DNA: TGTGCCAGCAGCTTGGGGTCACAGGGGGGGAGCTACACCTTC

clone size: NA
D gene: NA
J gene: TRBJ2-1
V gene: TRBV5-1
CDR3 protein: CASSGRLGTVPSYNEQFF
CDR3 DNA: TGCGCCAGCAGCGGACGCCTAGGGACCGTTCCCTCCTACAATGAGCAGTTCTTC